This TCR beta chain was found in a study of blood T cell repertoires in COVID-19. Study-level information: Samples representing acute and convalescent COVID-19 were sourced from the United States, Italy and Spain. T cells, B-cell-depleted T cells, or PBMCs provided the cDNA or gDNA that served as material.

This clone occurred a few times. The CDR3 is made up of 13 amino acids. V gave up 1 base and J gave up 7 bases, with 10 bases separating them. Germline CDR1 SEHNR, CDR2 FQNEAQ (reference sequence). In the source study's methods: Nucleated cell number was recorded as an estimate derived from reference gene primer amplification. Clones were sequenced by immunoSEQ multiplex PCR, and TCRdb holds only the in-frame ones, with some missing. Clonal size and the V and J genes are those of that table, whereas D and trimming came from the DNA. Of around 130,000 clones listed, about 84% are singletons. The chain uses TRBV7-9 and TRBJ1-1, with D unclear. Sequences were obtained from peripheral blood. This clonotype was sampled from a woman aged 55-69 years with acute or convalescent COVID-19. The CDR3 bases are TGTGCCAGCAGCTTAGTGCATCGCGGTGAAGCTTTCTTT. This translates into CASSLVHRGEAFF. The variable domain in full, with the rest retrieved from reference TRBV7-9 and TRBJ1-1, is DTGVSQNPRHKITKRGQNVTFRCDPISEHNRLYWYRQTLGQGPEFLTYFQNEAQLEKSRLLSDRFSAERPKGSFSTLEIQRTEQGDSAMYLCASSLVHRGEAFFGQGTRLTVV.